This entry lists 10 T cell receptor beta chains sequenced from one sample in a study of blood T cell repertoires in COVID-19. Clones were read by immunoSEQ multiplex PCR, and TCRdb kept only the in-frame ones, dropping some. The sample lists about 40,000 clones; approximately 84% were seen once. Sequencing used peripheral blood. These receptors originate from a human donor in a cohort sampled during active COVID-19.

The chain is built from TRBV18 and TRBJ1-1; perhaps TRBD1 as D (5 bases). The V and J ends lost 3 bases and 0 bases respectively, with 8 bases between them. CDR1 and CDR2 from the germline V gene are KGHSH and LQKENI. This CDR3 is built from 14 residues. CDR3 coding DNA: TGTGCCAGCTCACCGAAGGGGTTGAACACTGAAGCTTTCTTT. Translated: CASSPKGLNTEAFF.

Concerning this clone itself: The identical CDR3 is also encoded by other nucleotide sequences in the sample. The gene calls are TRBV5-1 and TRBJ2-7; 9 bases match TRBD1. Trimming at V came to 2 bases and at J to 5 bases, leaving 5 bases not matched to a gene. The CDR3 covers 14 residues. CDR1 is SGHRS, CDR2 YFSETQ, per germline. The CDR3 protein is CASSLEGQGNEQYF. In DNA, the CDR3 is TGCGCCAGCAGCTTAGAGGGACAGGGCAACGAGCAGTACTTC.

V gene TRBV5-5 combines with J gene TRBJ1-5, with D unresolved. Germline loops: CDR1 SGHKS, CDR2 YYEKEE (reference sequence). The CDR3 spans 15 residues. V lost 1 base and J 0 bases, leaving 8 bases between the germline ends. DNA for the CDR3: TGTGCCAGCAGCTTGAATTCCAATAGCAATCAGCCCCAGCATTTT. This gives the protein CASSLNSNSNQPQHF.

As DNA, the CDR3 is TGTGCCAGCAGCGCACAACAGGGGTCTAATGAAAAACTGTTTTTT. Residues: CASSAQQGSNEKLFF. The chain combines TRBV5-4 with TRBJ1-4; TRBD1 agrees at 7 bases. In germline, CDR1 is SGHNT, CDR2 YYREEE (reference sequence). The CDR3 is made up of 15 amino acids. The ends lost 4 bases at V and 3 bases at J; junction bases unmatched: 6.

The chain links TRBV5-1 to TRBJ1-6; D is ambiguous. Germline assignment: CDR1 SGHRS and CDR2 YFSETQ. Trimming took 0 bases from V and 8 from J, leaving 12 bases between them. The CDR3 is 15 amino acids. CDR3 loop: CASSLDGRRDSPLHF. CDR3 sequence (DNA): TGCGCCAGCAGCTTGGATGGCCGGAGAGATTCACCCCTCCACTTT.

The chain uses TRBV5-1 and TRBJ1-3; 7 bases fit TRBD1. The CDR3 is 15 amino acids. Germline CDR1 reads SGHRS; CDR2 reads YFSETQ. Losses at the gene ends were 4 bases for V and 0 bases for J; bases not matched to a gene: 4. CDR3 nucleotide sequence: TGCGCCAGCAGCCCACAGGGGAACTCTGGAAACACCATATATTTT. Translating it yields CASSPQGNSGNTIYF.

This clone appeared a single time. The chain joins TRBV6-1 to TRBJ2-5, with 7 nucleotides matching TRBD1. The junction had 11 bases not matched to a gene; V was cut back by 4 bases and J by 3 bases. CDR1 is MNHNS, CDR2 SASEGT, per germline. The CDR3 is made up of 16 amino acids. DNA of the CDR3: TGTGCCAGCAGTGTCGGGGACAGCACGGGGAAAGAGACCCAGTACTTC. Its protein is CASSVGDSTGKETQYF.

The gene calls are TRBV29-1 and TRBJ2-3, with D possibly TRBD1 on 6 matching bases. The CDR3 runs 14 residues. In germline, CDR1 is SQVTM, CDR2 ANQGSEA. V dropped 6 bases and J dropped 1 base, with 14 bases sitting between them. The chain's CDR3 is CSVGGDRRTDTQYF. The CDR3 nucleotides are TGCAGCGTAGGTGGAGACAGGCGCACAGATACGCAGTATTTT.

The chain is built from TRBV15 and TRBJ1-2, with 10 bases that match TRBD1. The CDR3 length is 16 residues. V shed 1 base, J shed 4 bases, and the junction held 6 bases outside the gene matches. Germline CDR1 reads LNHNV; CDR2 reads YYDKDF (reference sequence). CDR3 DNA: TGTGCCACCAGCAGAGGGTTTGACAGGGGGCTCTATGGCTACACCTTC. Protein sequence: CATSRGFDRGLYGYTF. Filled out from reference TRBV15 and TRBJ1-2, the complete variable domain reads DAMVIQNPRYQVTQFGKPVTLSCSQTLNHNVMYWYQQKSSQAPKLLFHYYDKDFNNEADTPDNFQSRRPNTSFCFLDIRSPGLGDTAMYLCATSRGFDRGLYGYTFGSGTRLTVV.

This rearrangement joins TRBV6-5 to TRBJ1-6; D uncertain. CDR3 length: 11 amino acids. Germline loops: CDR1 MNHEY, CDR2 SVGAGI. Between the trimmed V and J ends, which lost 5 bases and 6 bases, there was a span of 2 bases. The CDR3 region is CASSLNSPLHF. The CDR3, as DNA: TGTGCCAGCAGTCTTAATTCACCCCTCCACTTT.